This T cell receptor beta chain stems from a study of blood T cell repertoires in COVID-19. Study information: The origin of the acute and convalescent COVID-19 samples was the United States, Italy and Spain. PBMCs, B-cell-depleted T cells, or T cells were the source of the cDNA or gDNA that made up the material.

This CDR3 spans 15 amino acids. The junction had 5 bases not matched to a gene; V was cut back by 1 base and J by 4 bases. The germline V gene encodes CDR1 MGHRA and CDR2 YSYEKL. Authors' methods: Scientists estimated how many nucleated cells there were by amplifying reference gene primers. Sequencing used immunoSEQ multiplex PCR; TCRdb keeps in-frame clones, though not all of them. That table gives V, J and clone size, and the DNA gave D and trimming. Of roughly 120,000 clones in the sample, roughly 83% were seen once. Sequences were obtained from peripheral blood. This sequence joins TRBV4-1 and TRBJ1-2; 8 bases align to TRBD1. This TCR was sampled from a human donor in a cohort sampled during active COVID-19. CDR3: CASSQAQGVGYGYTF. CDR3 in DNA: TGCGCCAGCAGCCAAGCACAGGGGGTTGGCTATGGCTACACCTTC.